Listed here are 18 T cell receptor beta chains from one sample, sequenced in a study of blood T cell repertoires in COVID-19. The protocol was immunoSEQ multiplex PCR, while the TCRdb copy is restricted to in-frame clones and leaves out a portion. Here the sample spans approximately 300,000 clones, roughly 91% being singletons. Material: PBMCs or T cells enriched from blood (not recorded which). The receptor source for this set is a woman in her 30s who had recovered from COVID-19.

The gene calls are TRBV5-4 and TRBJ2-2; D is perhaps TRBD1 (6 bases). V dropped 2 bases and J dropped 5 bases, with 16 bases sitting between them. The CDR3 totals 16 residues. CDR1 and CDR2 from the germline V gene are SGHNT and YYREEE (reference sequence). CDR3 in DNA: TGTGCCAGCAGCTTAGAACAGGACAGAAGGACCGGGGAGCTGTTTTTT. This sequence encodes CASSLEQDRRTGELFF.

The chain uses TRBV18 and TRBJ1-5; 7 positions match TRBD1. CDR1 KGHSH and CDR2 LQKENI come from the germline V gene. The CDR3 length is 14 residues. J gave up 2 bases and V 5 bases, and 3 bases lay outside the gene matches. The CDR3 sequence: CASSSTGGNQPQHF. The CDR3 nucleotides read TGTGCCAGCTCATCTACAGGGGGCAATCAGCCCCAGCATTTT.

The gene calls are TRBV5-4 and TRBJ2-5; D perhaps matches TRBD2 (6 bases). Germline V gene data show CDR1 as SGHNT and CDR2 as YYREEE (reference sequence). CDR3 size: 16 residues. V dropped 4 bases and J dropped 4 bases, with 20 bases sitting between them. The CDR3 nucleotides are TGTGCCAGCAGCCTCCGAGCCCGGCAGGGAGGAGAGACCCAGTACTTC. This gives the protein CASSLRARQGGETQYF. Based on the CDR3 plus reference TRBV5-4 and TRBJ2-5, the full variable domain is ETGVTQSPTHLIKTRGQQVTLRCSSQSGHNTVSWYQQALGQGPQFIFQYYREEENGRGNFPPRFSGLQFPNYSSELNVNALELDDSALYLCASSLRARQGGETQYFGPGTRLLVL.

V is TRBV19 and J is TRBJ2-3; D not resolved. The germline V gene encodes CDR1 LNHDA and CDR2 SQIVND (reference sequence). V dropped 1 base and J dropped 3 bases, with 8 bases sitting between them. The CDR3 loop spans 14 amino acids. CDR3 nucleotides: TGTGCCAGTAGTATAGGACAAGCAACAGATACGCAGTATTTT. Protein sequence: CASSIGQATDTQYF.

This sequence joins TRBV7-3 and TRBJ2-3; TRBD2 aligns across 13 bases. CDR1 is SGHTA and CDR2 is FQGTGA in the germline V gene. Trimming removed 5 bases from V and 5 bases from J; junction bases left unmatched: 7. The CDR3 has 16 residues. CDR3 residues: CASSPRLAGGRDTQYF. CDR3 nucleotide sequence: TGTGCCAGCAGCCCCCGACTAGCGGGAGGAAGAGATACGCAGTATTTT.

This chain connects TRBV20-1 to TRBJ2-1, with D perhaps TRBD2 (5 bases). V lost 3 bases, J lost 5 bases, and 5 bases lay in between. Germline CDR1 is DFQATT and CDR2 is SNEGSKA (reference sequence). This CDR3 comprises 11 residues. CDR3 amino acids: CSARRDNEQFF. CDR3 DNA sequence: TGCAGTGCTAGGAGGGACAATGAGCAGTTCTTC.

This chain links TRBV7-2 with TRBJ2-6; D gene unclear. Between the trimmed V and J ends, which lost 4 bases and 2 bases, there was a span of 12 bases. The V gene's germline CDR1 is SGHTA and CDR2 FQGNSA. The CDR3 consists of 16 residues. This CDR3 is CASSSGAYAGANVLTF. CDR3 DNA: TGTGCCAGCAGCTCCGGAGCATATGCTGGGGCCAACGTCCTGACTTTC.

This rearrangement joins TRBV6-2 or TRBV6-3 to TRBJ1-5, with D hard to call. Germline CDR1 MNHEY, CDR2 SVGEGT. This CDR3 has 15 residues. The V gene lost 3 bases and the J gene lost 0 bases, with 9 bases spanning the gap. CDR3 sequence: CASSYIRGSNQPQHF. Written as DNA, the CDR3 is TGTGCCAGCAGTTATATTCGCGGTAGCAATCAGCCCCAGCATTTT.

CDR3 protein: CASRPTGNTEAFF. CDR3 in DNA: TGTGCCAGCAGGCCCACAGGAAACACTGAAGCTTTCTTT. J is TRBJ1-1 and V is TRBV2; D is perhaps TRBD1 (5 bases). The CDR3 is 13 residues long. Germline lookup yields CDR1 SNHLY and CDR2 FYNNEI. V dropped 6 bases and J dropped 2 bases, with 10 bases sitting between them.

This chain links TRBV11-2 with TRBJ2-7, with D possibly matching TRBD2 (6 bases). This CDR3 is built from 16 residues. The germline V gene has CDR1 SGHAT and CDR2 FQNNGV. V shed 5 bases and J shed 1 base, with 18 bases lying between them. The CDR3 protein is CASSPAERAPSYEQYF. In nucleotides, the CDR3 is TGTGCCAGCAGCCCCGCTGAGCGGGCCCCTTCCTACGAGCAGTACTTC. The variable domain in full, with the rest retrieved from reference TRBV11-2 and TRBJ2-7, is EAGVAQSPRYKIIEKRQSVAFWCNPISGHATLYWYQQILGQGPKLLIQFQNNGVVDDSQLPKDRFSAERLKGVDSTLKIQPAKLEDSAVYLCASSPAERAPSYEQYFGPGTRLTVT.

CDR3 sequence reads: CASRQGEDTGELFF. The CDR3 DNA sequence: TGTGCCAGCAGGCAGGGGGAGGACACCGGGGAGCTGTTTTTT. The chain links TRBV7-3 to TRBJ2-2; TRBD1 is a possible D gene (7 bases). V was cut by 6 bases and J by 3 bases, with 11 bases left in between. Per the germline V gene, CDR1 is SGHTA and CDR2 is FQGTGA. This CDR3 contains 14 residues.

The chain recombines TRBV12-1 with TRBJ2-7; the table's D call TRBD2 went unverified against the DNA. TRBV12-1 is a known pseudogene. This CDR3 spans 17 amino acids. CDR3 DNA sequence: TGTGCCAGCAGCTTTAATCAGCGGGACGTAGGCTCCTACGAGCAGTACTTC. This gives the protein CASSFNQRDVGSYEQYF.

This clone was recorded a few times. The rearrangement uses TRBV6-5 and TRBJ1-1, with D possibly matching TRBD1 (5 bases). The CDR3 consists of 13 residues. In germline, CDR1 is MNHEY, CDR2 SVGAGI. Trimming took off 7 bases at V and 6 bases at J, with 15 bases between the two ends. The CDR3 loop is CASMWSTESEAFF. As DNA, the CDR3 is TGTGCCAGCATGTGGTCGACAGAGTCTGAAGCTTTCTTT.

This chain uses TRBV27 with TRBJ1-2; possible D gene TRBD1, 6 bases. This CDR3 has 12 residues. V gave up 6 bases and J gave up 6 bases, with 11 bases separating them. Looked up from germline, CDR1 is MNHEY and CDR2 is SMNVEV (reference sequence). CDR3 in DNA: TGTGCCAGCAGACAGGGTCTCGATGGCTACACCTTC. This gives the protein CASRQGLDGYTF.

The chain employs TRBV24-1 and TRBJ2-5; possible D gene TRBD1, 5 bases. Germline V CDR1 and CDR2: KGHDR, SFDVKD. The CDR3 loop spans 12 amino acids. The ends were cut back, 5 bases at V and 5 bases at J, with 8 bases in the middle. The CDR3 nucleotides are TGTGCCACCAGTGGGACAAAGGAGACCCAGTACTTC. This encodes CATSGTKETQYF.

CDR3 sequence: CASSLNTDTQYF. The CDR3 nucleotides read TGTGCCAGCAGTCTTAACACAGATACGCAGTATTTT. The rearrangement joins TRBV28 to TRBJ2-3; D is ambiguous. V lost 5 bases, J lost 2 bases, and 5 bases lay in between. The CDR3 spans 12 residues. Germline CDR1 MDHEN, CDR2 SYDVKM.

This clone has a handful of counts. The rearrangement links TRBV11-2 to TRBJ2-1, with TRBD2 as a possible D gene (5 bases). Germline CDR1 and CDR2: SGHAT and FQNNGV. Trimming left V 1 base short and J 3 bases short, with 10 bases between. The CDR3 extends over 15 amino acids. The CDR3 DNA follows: TGTGCCAGCAGCTTAGCTCTAGCCGGCTACAATGAGCAGTTCTTC. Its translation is CASSLALAGYNEQFF.

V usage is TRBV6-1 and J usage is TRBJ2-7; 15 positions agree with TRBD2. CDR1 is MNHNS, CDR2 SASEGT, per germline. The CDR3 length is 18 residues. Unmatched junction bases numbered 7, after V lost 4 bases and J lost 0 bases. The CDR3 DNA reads TGTGCCAGCAGTGGGGGACTAGCGGGAGGAATAAACTCCTACGAGCAGTACTTC. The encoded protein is CASSGGLAGGINSYEQYF.